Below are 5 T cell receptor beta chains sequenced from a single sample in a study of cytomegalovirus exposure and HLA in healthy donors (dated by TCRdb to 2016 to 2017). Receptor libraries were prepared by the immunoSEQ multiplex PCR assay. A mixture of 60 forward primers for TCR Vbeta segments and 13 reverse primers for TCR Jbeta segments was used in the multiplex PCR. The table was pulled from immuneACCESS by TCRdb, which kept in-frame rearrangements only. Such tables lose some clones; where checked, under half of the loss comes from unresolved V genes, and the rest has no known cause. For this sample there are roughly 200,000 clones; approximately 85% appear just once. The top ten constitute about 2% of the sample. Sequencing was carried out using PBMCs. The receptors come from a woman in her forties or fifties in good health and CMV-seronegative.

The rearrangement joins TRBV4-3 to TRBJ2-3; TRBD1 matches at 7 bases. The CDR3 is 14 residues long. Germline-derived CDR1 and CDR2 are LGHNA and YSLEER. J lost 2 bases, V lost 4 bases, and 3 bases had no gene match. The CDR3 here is CASSLDRFTDTQYF. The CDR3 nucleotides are TGCGCCAGCAGCCTGGACAGGTTCACAGATACGCAGTATTTT.

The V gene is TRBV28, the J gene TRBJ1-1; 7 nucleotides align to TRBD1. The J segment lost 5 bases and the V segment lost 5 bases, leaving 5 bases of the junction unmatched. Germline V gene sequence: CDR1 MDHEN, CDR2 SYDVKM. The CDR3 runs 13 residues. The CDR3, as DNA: TGTGCCAGCAGTCCCCCAGGGGGAACTGAAGCTTTCTTT. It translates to CASSPPGGTEAFF. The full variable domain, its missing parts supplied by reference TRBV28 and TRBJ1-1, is DVKVTQSSRYLVKRTGEKVFLECVQDMDHENMFWYRQDPGLGLRLIYFSYDVKMKEKGDIPEGYSVSREKKERFSLILESASTNQTSMYLCASSPPGGTEAFFGQGTRLTVV.

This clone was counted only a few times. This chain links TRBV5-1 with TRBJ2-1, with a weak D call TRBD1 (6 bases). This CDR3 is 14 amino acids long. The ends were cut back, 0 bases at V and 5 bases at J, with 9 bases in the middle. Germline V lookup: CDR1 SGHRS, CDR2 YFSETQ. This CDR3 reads CASSLGDTNNEQFF. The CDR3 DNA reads TGCGCCAGCAGCTTGGGGGACACTAACAATGAGCAGTTCTTC. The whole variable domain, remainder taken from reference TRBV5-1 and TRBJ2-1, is KAGVTQTPRYLIKTRGQQVTLSCSPISGHRSVSWYQQTPGQGLQFLFEYFSETQRNKGNFPGRFSGRQFSNSRSEMNVSTLELGDSALYLCASSLGDTNNEQFFGPGTRLTVL.

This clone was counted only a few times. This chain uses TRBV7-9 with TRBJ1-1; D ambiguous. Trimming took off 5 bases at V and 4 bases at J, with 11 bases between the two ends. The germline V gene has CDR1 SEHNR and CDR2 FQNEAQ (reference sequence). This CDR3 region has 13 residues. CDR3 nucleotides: TGTGCCAGCAGCCCACTATCGGGCACTGAAGCTTTCTTT. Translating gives CASSPLSGTEAFF. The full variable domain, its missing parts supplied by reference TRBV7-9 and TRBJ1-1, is DTGVSQNPRHKITKRGQNVTFRCDPISEHNRLYWYRQTLGQGPEFLTYFQNEAQLEKSRLLSDRFSAERPKGSFSTLEIQRTEQGDSAMYLCASSPLSGTEAFFGQGTRLTVV.

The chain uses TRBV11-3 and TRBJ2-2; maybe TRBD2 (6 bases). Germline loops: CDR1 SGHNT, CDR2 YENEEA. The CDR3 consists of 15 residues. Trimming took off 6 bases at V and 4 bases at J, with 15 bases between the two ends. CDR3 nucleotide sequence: TGTGCCAGCAGTTCAACGGGAGTTCGCACCGGGGAGCTGTTTTTT. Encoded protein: CASSSTGVRTGELFF.